A selection of T cell receptor beta chains follows, all from one sample in a study of cytomegalovirus exposure and HLA in healthy donors. Data came from immunoSEQ multiplex PCR; TCRdb stores just in-frame clones and leaves some out. The sample carries about 100,000 clones, 70% to 80% recorded once. The sample was PBMCs. The receptors originated from a woman aged 55 to 70 in good health and CMV-seropositive. Both conserved end residues are part of each CDR3. A D gene is named only where the DNA matches it firmly. Clone size is shown for a subset of rows, as once, few, many or a class of expanded clone.

d_gene: NA
j_gene: TRBJ2-1
abundance: NA
v_gene: TRBV7-8
CDR3nt: TGTGCCAGCAGCTTAAGAGGTTACAATGAGCAGTTCTTC
CDR3aa: CASSLRGYNEQFF

d_gene: NA
j_gene: TRBJ2-5
abundance: NA
v_gene: TRBV6-5
CDR3nt: TGTGCCAGCAGTAAACAGGGCTACGAGACCCAGTACTTC
CDR3aa: CASSKQGYETQYF

d_gene: TRBD2
j_gene: TRBJ2-7
abundance: NA
v_gene: TRBV19
CDR3nt: TGTGCCAGTAGTGCGGGAGGTGATCGGCACGAGCAGTACTTC
CDR3aa: CASSAGGDRHEQYF

d_gene: TRBD2
j_gene: TRBJ2-1
abundance: NA
v_gene: TRBV9
CDR3nt: TGTGCCAGCGCGCAGGGAGCTAGCGGGAGGTCGGGGGAGCAGTTCTTC
CDR3aa: CASAQGASGRSGEQFF

d_gene: TRBD2
j_gene: TRBJ2-1
abundance: NA
v_gene: TRBV28
CDR3nt: TGTGCCAGCAGTTGGACTAGCGGGAGGGCCCATGAGCAGTTCTTC
CDR3aa: CASSWTSGRAHEQFF

d_gene: NA
j_gene: TRBJ1-5
abundance: NA
v_gene: TRBV7-9
CDR3nt: TGTGCCAGCAGCTTTATTGGCCAGCCCCAGCATTTT
CDR3aa: CASSFIGQPQHF

d_gene: TRBD1
j_gene: TRBJ1-5
abundance: NA
v_gene: TRBV6-1
CDR3nt: TGTGCCAGCAGTGCCGGACAGGGGTTTCAGCCCCAGCATTTT
CDR3aa: CASSAGQGFQPQHF

d_gene: NA
j_gene: TRBJ1-1
abundance: NA
v_gene: TRBV2
CDR3nt: TGTGCCAGCAGTGAAGATGAAGGGGGAAAAGCTTTCTTT
CDR3aa: CASSEDEGGKAFF

d_gene: TRBD1
j_gene: TRBJ1-3
abundance: once
v_gene: TRBV9
CDR3nt: TGTGCCAGCAGCCGGGACAGGGGCGGTGGAAACACCATATATTTT
CDR3aa: CASSRDRGGGNTIYF

d_gene: TRBD1
j_gene: TRBJ1-2
abundance: NA
v_gene: TRBV7-3
CDR3nt: TGTGCCAGCAGCCTAGCGACAGGGGTTGGCTACACCTTC
CDR3aa: CASSLATGVGYTF

d_gene: TRBD1
j_gene: TRBJ2-7
abundance: NA
v_gene: TRBV2
CDR3nt: TGTGCCAGCAGTGGAACAGGGGCGCCTTACGAGCAGTACTTC
CDR3aa: CASSGTGAPYEQYF

d_gene: TRBD1
j_gene: TRBJ1-2
abundance: NA
v_gene: TRBV7-9
CDR3nt: TGTGCCAGCAGCTTAGGGTCAGGGGGCGCGGAAGGCTACACCTTC
CDR3aa: CASSLGSGGAEGYTF

d_gene: TRBD1
j_gene: TRBJ2-5
abundance: NA
v_gene: TRBV5-3
CDR3nt: TGTGCCAGAAGTTGCCCTGTAACAGGGGGCTTGGAGACCCAGTACTTC
CDR3aa: CARSCPVTGGLETQYF

d_gene: TRBD2
j_gene: TRBJ2-1
abundance: NA
v_gene: TRBV7-8
CDR3nt: TGTGCCAGCAGCCCAAGGGGACTAGCGGGAGGCAATGAGCAGTTCTTC
CDR3aa: CASSPRGLAGGNEQFF

d_gene: TRBD1
j_gene: TRBJ2-1
abundance: NA
v_gene: TRBV11-3
CDR3nt: TGTGCCAGCAGCAGTACGGGACAGGGGGCAATCGGGCAGTTCTTC
CDR3aa: CASSSTGQGAIGQFF

d_gene: TRBD1
j_gene: TRBJ1-2
abundance: NA
v_gene: TRBV6-5
CDR3nt: TGTGCCAGCAGTTCCCCTCCGGGACAGGGTCATGGCTACACCTTC
CDR3aa: CASSSPPGQGHGYTF

d_gene: NA
j_gene: TRBJ1-1
abundance: NA
v_gene: TRBV4-2
CDR3nt: TGTGCCAGCAGCCAAGGTGGGGAGGCCACTGAAGCTTTCTTT
CDR3aa: CASSQGGEATEAFF

d_gene: TRBD1
j_gene: TRBJ1-2
abundance: NA
v_gene: TRBV29-1
CDR3nt: TGCAGCGTGGTGGGACAGTCTAACTATGGCTACACCTTC
CDR3aa: CSVVGQSNYGYTF

d_gene: NA
j_gene: TRBJ2-1
abundance: NA
v_gene: TRBV9
CDR3nt: TGTGCCAGCAGCGTAGCGGTTAAAGGGGGCAATGAGCAGTTCTTC
CDR3aa: CASSVAVKGGNEQFF

d_gene: NA
j_gene: TRBJ2-7
abundance: NA
v_gene: TRBV9
CDR3nt: TGTGCCAGCAGCCCACGGACTGTGGGGAGCGAGCAGTACTTC
CDR3aa: CASSPRTVGSEQYF

d_gene: TRBD1
j_gene: TRBJ2-7
abundance: once
v_gene: TRBV9
CDR3nt: TGTGCCAGCAGCGTGGGACAGGGGACCTACGAGCAGTACTTC
CDR3aa: CASSVGQGTYEQYF

d_gene: NA
j_gene: TRBJ2-7
abundance: NA
v_gene: TRBV19
CDR3nt: TGTGCCAGTAGTATAGTGCCCGAGAACGACGAGCAGTACTTC
CDR3aa: CASSIVPENDEQYF

d_gene: NA
j_gene: TRBJ1-4
abundance: NA
v_gene: TRBV27
CDR3nt: TGTGCCAGCGCCAGGGTTCTTGAAAAACTGTTTTTT
CDR3aa: CASARVLEKLFF

d_gene: NA
j_gene: TRBJ2-1
abundance: once
v_gene: TRBV7-2
CDR3nt: TGTGCCAGCAGCGAACAGGGCCTTCTAAACAATGAGCAGTTCTTC
CDR3aa: CASSEQGLLNNEQFF

d_gene: NA
j_gene: TRBJ1-2
abundance: many
v_gene: TRBV5-4
CDR3nt: TGCGCCAGCAGCCAAGAAAGACTGGCCAGGGATGGCTACACCTTC
CDR3aa: CASSQERLARDGYTF

d_gene: NA
j_gene: TRBJ1-2
abundance: NA
v_gene: TRBV10-2
CDR3nt: TGCGCCAGCAGTGAGTCGTCAGGCTATGGCTACACCTTC
CDR3aa: CASSESSGYGYTF

d_gene: TRBD2
j_gene: TRBJ2-1
abundance: NA
v_gene: TRBV4-2
CDR3nt: TGTGCCAGCAGCCAGGGACTAGCGGTCTACAATGAGCAGTTCTTC
CDR3aa: CASSQGLAVYNEQFF

d_gene: TRBD1
j_gene: TRBJ2-6
abundance: NA
v_gene: TRBV9
CDR3nt: TGTGCCAGCAGCGTCCCCCTGGACAGGGCGAGCTCTGGGGCCAACGTCCTGACTTTC
CDR3aa: CASSVPLDRASSGANVLTF

d_gene: TRBD1
j_gene: TRBJ1-4
abundance: NA
v_gene: TRBV5-6
CDR3nt: TGTGCCAGCAGCACACAGGGGGGGATAAGAAATGAAAAACTGTTTTTT
CDR3aa: CASSTQGGIRNEKLFF

d_gene: TRBD2
j_gene: TRBJ2-2
abundance: NA
v_gene: TRBV7-9
CDR3nt: TGTGCCAGCAGCTTATGGGCGGGAGGGCCCACCGGGGAGCTGTTTTTT
CDR3aa: CASSLWAGGPTGELFF

d_gene: NA
j_gene: TRBJ2-4
abundance: NA
v_gene: TRBV5-4
CDR3nt: TGTGCCAGCAGCTTGGCAGGTATTAACATTCAGTACTTC
CDR3aa: CASSLAGINIQYF

d_gene: NA
j_gene: TRBJ2-7
abundance: NA
v_gene: TRBV4-1
CDR3nt: TGCGCCAGCAGCCGGGGGCTTTCCTACGAGCAGTACTTC
CDR3aa: CASSRGLSYEQYF

d_gene: TRBD1
j_gene: TRBJ1-2
abundance: few
v_gene: TRBV7-3
CDR3nt: TGTGCCAGCAGCTTAAGCAGGGGGCAGGATGGCTACACCTTC
CDR3aa: CASSLSRGQDGYTF

d_gene: NA
j_gene: TRBJ2-4
abundance: NA
v_gene: TRBV4-2
CDR3nt: TGTGCCAGCAGCCAAGATTGGGGCCAGTCGACCAAAAACATTCAGTACTTC
CDR3aa: CASSQDWGQSTKNIQYF

d_gene: TRBD1
j_gene: TRBJ1-2
abundance: NA
v_gene: TRBV28
CDR3nt: TGTGCCAGCAGTCTCGGGACAGTGAAGTATGGCTACACCTTC
CDR3aa: CASSLGTVKYGYTF

d_gene: NA
j_gene: TRBJ1-2
abundance: NA
v_gene: TRBV6-1
CDR3nt: TGTGCCAGCAGTGAAGCGCTTAGGGGTGACTATGGCTACACCTTC
CDR3aa: CASSEALRGDYGYTF